This T cell receptor beta chain is from a study of a mutant IDH1 vaccine in newly diagnosed glioma. Whole-study context: Each patient was administered eight vaccinations, scheduled in weeks 1, 3, 5, 7, 11, 15, 19 and 23. Earlier therapy was either radiotherapy, temozolomide, or both, and most got both.

Of note for this clone: Its specificity is unknown.

TCRdb's table, derived via immunoSEQ multiplex PCR, lists solely in-frame clones and lacks some. Of about 40,000 clones listed, more than 85% are singletons. This CDR3 spans 13 amino acids. Germline V gives CDR1 LGHNT, CDR2 FRNRAP. Trimming stripped 6 bases from V and 6 bases from J, with 13 bases between. As for time point: week 5, during vaccination. Every vaccination contained 300 ug of the mutant IDH1 20-mer peptide and was paired with topical imiquimod. The clonotype originates from a man in his forties or fifties with glioma. The sample was PBMCs, taken from a glioma patient whose treatment included an IDH1 peptide vaccine. The chain has TRBV12-5 and TRBJ2-3, with D maybe TRBD2 (6 bases). The CDR3 spells CASGATSEDTQYF. The CDR3, as DNA: TGTGCTAGTGGAGCGACTAGTGAGGATACGCAGTATTTT.